The 21 T cell receptor beta chains listed next were all sequenced from one sample in a study of blood T cell repertoires in COVID-19. Sequencing was performed with immunoSEQ multiplex PCR; in TCRdb, only in-frame clones are kept and a portion is missing. This table holds more than 150,000 clones, approximately 86% found once. Sequencing input: peripheral blood. The receptor source for this set is a man aged 55-75 years with COVID-19, enrolled during active disease.

The V and J genes are TRBV28 and TRBJ1-2, with D tentatively TRBD1 (5 bases). The CDR3 contains 12 residues. Trimming cost V 4 bases and J 8 bases, with 11 bases left between them. The germline V gene has CDR1 MDHEN and CDR2 SYDVKM. DNA for the CDR3: TGTGCCAGCAGTTGGGGCGACAAGGGCTACACCTTC. Amino acids: CASSWGDKGYTF.

V is TRBV4-1 and J is TRBJ2-2, with 12 bases that match TRBD1. This CDR3 has 16 amino acids. The V segment lost 4 bases and the J segment 7 bases; nucleotides outside the gene matches: 7. Germline V CDR1 and CDR2: MGHRA, YSYEKL. The CDR3 DNA sequence: TGCGCCAGCAGCCCCGAGGGACAGGGGGCGCGCGGGGAGCTGTTTTTT. Its protein is CASSPEGQGARGELFF.

The chain links TRBV19 to TRBJ2-5; unclear D gene. V lost 3 bases and J lost 3, with 5 bases in between. Germline assignment: CDR1 LNHDA and CDR2 SQIVND (reference sequence). The CDR3 sequence is 12 residues long. The CDR3 DNA reads as TGTGCCAGTAGTATGGCAGAAGAGACCCAGTACTTC. Amino acid sequence: CASSMAEETQYF. The whole variable domain, filled in from reference TRBV19 and TRBJ2-5, reads DGGITQSPKYLFRKEGQNVTLSCEQNLNHDAMYWYRQDPGQGLRLIYYSQIVNDFQKGDIAEGYSVSREKKESFPLTVTSAQKNPTAFYLCASSMAEETQYFGPGTRLLVL.

The rearrangement links TRBV7-9 to TRBJ1-3; no reliable D call. The length of the CDR3 is 11 residues. CDR1 is SEHNR and CDR2 is FQNEAQ in the germline V gene (reference sequence). Trimming removed 3 bases from V and 8 bases from J, with 5 bases in between. This chain's CDR3 is CASSFSDTIYF. The CDR3 nucleotides read TGTGCCAGCAGCTTTTCCGACACCATATATTTT.

This clone was detected once. The chain uses TRBV3-1 (or the pseudogene TRBV3-2) and TRBJ1-4; D call uncertain. Germline CDR1 LGHDT, CDR2 YNNKEL (reference sequence). This CDR3 contains 15 residues. Trimming took 0 bases from V and 8 from J, leaving 13 bases between them. CDR3: CASSQEAAIGEKLFF. In nucleotides, the CDR3 is TGTGCCAGCAGCCAAGAAGCCGCTATCGGGGAAAAACTGTTTTTT.

The V call is TRBV28, the J call TRBJ1-1; 7 nucleotides agree with TRBD1. Germline CDR1 is MDHEN and CDR2 is SYDVKM. V shed 5 bases, J shed 11 bases, and the junction held 8 bases outside the gene matches. This CDR3 contains 12 residues. The CDR3 sequence is CASSLQGGRAFF. The CDR3 nucleotides read TGTGCCAGCAGTCTCCAGGGGGGCCGGGCTTTCTTT.

This chain connects TRBV6-5 to TRBJ1-1, with D perhaps TRBD1 (5 bases). Germline V gene sequence: CDR1 MNHEY, CDR2 SVGAGI. The V and J ends lost 6 bases and 1 base respectively, with 15 bases between them. The CDR3 is 15 amino acids. The CDR3 spells CASSPSGKANTEAFF. In DNA, the CDR3 is TGTGCCAGCAGCCCATCAGGGAAAGCGAACACTGAAGCTTTCTTT.

The chain recombines TRBV6-2 or TRBV6-3 with TRBJ1-2; 7 bases match TRBD1. Losses at the gene ends were 4 bases for V and 4 bases for J; bases not matched to a gene: 6. Germline CDR1 reads MNHEY; CDR2 reads SVGEGT. The CDR3 runs 14 residues. For the CDR3, the DNA is TGTGCCAGCAGTTCAACCGGGACAGTCTATGGCTACACCTTC. This translates into CASSSTGTVYGYTF.

The CDR3 DNA follows: TGTGCCAGCAGCTTAGTGGGGACTCCGAACACTGAAGCTTTCTTT. Its protein is CASSLVGTPNTEAFF. The V call is TRBV7-9, the J call TRBJ1-1; D might be TRBD1 (5 bases). Trimming removed 1 base at V and 1 base at J, with 10 bases between. CDR1 and CDR2 from the germline V gene are SEHNR and FQNEAQ (reference sequence). CDR3 length: 15 residues.

CDR3 nucleotide sequence: TGTGCCAGCAGCTTGGGGACAGTGGATGAAAAACTGTTTTTT. Its translation is CASSLGTVDEKLFF. The chain is built from TRBV5-8 and TRBJ1-4, with a weak D call TRBD1 (6 bases). Deletions cut 0 bases from V and 6 bases from J, with 9 bases between. This CDR3 has 14 residues. Looked up from germline, CDR1 is SGHTS and CDR2 is YDEGEE.

The rearrangement joins TRBV10-3 to TRBJ1-5; possibly TRBD1 for D (6 bases). V was shortened by 0 bases and J by 4 bases, with 7 bases between the two germline ends. Germline values: CDR1 ENHRY, CDR2 SYGVKD. CDR3 length equals 14 residues. DNA for the CDR3: TGTGCCATCAGTGAGTCACAGGGAAATCAGCCCCAGCATTTT. It translates to CAISESQGNQPQHF.

This chain joins TRBV19 and TRBJ2-1, with D possibly matching TRBD2 (6 bases). This CDR3 is built from 15 residues. V dropped 1 base and J dropped 7 bases, with 14 bases sitting between them. The germline V gene has CDR1 LNHDA and CDR2 SQIVND (reference sequence). CDR3 amino acids: CASSIGTTGSNEQFF. In DNA form, the CDR3 reads TGTGCCAGTAGTATAGGGACTACGGGGTCGAATGAGCAGTTCTTC.

The V call is TRBV27, the J call TRBJ1-6, with D unclear. The germline V gene has CDR1 MNHEY and CDR2 SMNVEV (reference sequence). The germline V and J ends were trimmed by 6 bases and 1 base, with 7 bases remaining between them. The CDR3 contains 14 residues. The CDR3 coding sequence is TGTGCCAGCAGAGGAGGGTCCTATAATTCACCCCTCCACTTT. Its protein is CASRGGSYNSPLHF.

The chain joins TRBV4-3 to TRBJ2-3; D uncertain. The CDR3 spans 14 residues. Trimming stripped 0 bases from V and 3 bases from J, with 7 bases between. From germline, CDR1 is LGHNA and CDR2 YSLEER. The CDR3 nucleotides are TGCGCCAGCAGCCAAGATTTTCAAACAGATACGCAGTATTTT. Its protein product is CASSQDFQTDTQYF.

V is TRBV4-3 and J is TRBJ1-2; D remains ambiguous. The V end lost 0 bases, the J end lost 4 bases, and 12 bases lay between the germline ends. CDR1 LGHNA and CDR2 YSLEER come from the germline V gene. The CDR3 totals 15 residues. The CDR3 DNA is TGCGCCAGCAGCCAAGATCCCCGCGGCGGCTATGGCTACACCTTC. This codes for CASSQDPRGGYGYTF.

The chain couples TRBV30 to TRBJ1-6; TRBD1 might be the D (5 bases). There are 16 residues in the CDR3. Germline V lookup: CDR1 GTSNPN, CDR2 SVGIG (reference sequence). The ends were cut back, 4 bases at V and 2 bases at J, with 15 bases in the middle. This chain's CDR3 is CAWKVAGSTYNSPLHF. Written as DNA, the CDR3 is TGTGCCTGGAAAGTTGCAGGGTCGACCTATAATTCACCCCTCCACTTT. The full variable domain, rest sourced from reference TRBV30 and TRBJ1-6, is SQTIHQWPATLVQPVGSPLSLECTVEGTSNPNLYWYRQAAGRGLQLLFYSVGIGQISSEVPQNLSASRPQDRQFILSSKKLLLSDSGFYLCAWKVAGSTYNSPLHFGNGTRLTVT.

In nucleotides, the CDR3 is TGTGCCAGCAGCGGGGGTAGGGGGACAACAGTTTACAATGAGCAGTTCTTC. Protein sequence: CASSGGRGTTVYNEQFF. The V gene is TRBV9, the J gene TRBJ2-1; possible D gene TRBD1, 6 bases. Germline V gene data show CDR1 as SGDLS and CDR2 as YYNGEE. The ends were cut back, 3 bases at V and 4 bases at J, with 20 bases in the middle. There are 17 residues in the CDR3.

CDR3 DNA: TGTGCCAGCAGCTTACTCCTAGCGGGAGAAGAGACCCAGTACTTC. Protein sequence: CASSLLLAGEETQYF. The V call is TRBV7-9, the J call TRBJ2-5; 10 bases are a match to TRBD2. The CDR3 spans 15 residues. Germline V gives CDR1 SEHNR, CDR2 FQNEAQ (reference sequence). V shed 2 bases, J shed 3 bases, and the junction held 3 bases outside the gene matches. The complete variable domain, with remaining parts taken from reference TRBV7-9 and TRBJ2-5, reads DTGVSQNPRHKITKRGQNVTFRCDPISEHNRLYWYRQTLGQGPEFLTYFQNEAQLEKSRLLSDRFSAERPKGSFSTLEIQRTEQGDSAMYLCASSLLLAGEETQYFGPGTRLLVL.

This clone was seen once. CDR3 sequence: CAISSSNEQFF. In DNA form, the CDR3 reads TGTGCCATCAGTTCTAGCAATGAGCAGTTCTTC. This sequence joins TRBV10-3 and TRBJ2-1; D gene ambiguous. V lost 5 bases to trimming and J lost 6 bases, with 5 bases between them. This CDR3 has 11 residues. Germline CDR1 and CDR2: ENHRY and SYGVKD.

This sequence joins TRBV7-2 and TRBJ1-1; D is possibly TRBD1 (5 bases). Germline V lookup: CDR1 SGHTA, CDR2 FQGNSA. The CDR3 covers 14 residues. V lost 7 bases and J lost 4, with 16 bases in between. In nucleotides, the CDR3 is TGTGCCAGCACATGGGGACTCGGTACCACTGAAGCTTTCTTT. This translates into CASTWGLGTTEAFF. Variable domain in full (rest from reference TRBV7-2 and TRBJ1-1): GAGVSQSPSNKVTEKGKDVELRCDPISGHTALYWYRQSLGQGLEFLIYFQGNSAPDKSGLPSDRFSAERTGGSVSTLTIQRTQQEDSAVYLCASTWGLGTTEAFFGQGTRLTVV.

This clone has only one observation. V and J are TRBV21-1 and TRBJ2-1; no DNA check was done on the table's D call, TRBD2. TRBV21-1 is annotated as a pseudogene. The CDR3 loop spans 15 amino acids. CDR3 sequence reads: CASSKHGGAYNEQFF. The CDR3 DNA sequence: TGTGCCAGCAGCAAACATGGCGGGGCCTACAATGAGCAGTTCTTC.